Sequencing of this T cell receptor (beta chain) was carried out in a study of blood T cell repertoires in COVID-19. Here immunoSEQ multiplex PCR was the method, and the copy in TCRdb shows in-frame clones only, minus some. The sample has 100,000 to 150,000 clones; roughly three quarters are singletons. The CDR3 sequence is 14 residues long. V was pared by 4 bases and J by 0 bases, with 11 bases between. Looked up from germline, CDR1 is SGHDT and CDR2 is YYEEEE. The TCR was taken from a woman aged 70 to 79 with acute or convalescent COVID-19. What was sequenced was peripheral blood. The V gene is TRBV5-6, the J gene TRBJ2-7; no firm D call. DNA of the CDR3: TGTGCCAGCAGCAGAGCTTATTCCTCCTACGAGCAGTACTTC. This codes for CASSRAYSSYEQYF.